These 13 T cell receptor beta chains came from one sample sequenced in a study of blood T cell repertoires in COVID-19. Measured with immunoSEQ multiplex PCR; TCRdb has only the in-frame clones, and not every one. Of about 110,000 clones in the sample, about 85% are singletons; the top ten hold about 3.4%. Material: peripheral blood. These receptors all stem from a man aged 40-50 years with acute or convalescent COVID-19.

J is TRBJ1-4 and V is TRBV7-9, with D uncertain. Germline assignment: CDR1 SEHNR and CDR2 FQNEAQ (reference sequence). Trimming stripped 1 base from V and 7 bases from J, with 16 bases between. There are 16 residues in the CDR3. CDR3 nucleotide sequence: TGTGCCAGCAGCTTAGGCCACCGGGAGGGAGGTGAAAAACTGTTTTTT. Protein sequence: CASSLGHREGGEKLFF.

On this clone: This sample includes further DNA sequences coding for the same CDR3. V gene TRBV5-1 combines with J gene TRBJ2-7; TRBD1 matches 12 bases. The CDR3 totals 15 residues. Unmatched junction bases numbered 4, after V lost 4 bases and J lost 2 bases. CDR1 and CDR2 from the germline V gene are SGHRS and YFSETQ. CDR3 coding DNA: TGCGCCAGCAGCCTGGGACAGGGGGCTGCCTACGAGCAGTACTTC. This gives the protein CASSLGQGAAYEQYF.

This clone was seen just once. This rearrangement joins TRBV27 to TRBJ2-7; 8 nucleotides line up with TRBD2. Germline V lookup: CDR1 MNHEY, CDR2 SMNVEV (reference sequence). After removal of 2 bases from V and 1 base from J, the junction contained 19 bases not matched to a gene. CDR3 length: 20 residues. This CDR3 reads CASSLTPPAGVLLWSYEQYF. CDR3 bases: TGTGCCAGCAGTTTAACACCCCCAGCGGGGGTTCTTTTATGGTCCTACGAGCAGTACTTC.

This chain joins TRBV2 and TRBJ1-2; D remains ambiguous. CDR1 is SNHLY, CDR2 FYNNEI, per germline. V was clipped by 3 bases and J by 4 bases, with 9 bases between them. The CDR3 covers 13 residues. The CDR3 DNA is TGTGCCAGCAGTGATGCGGGTCCCTATGGCTACACCTTC. Translation: CASSDAGPYGYTF.

This rearrangement joins TRBV7-8 to TRBJ2-7; 12 positions match TRBD2. This CDR3 is built from 17 residues. V lost 1 base, J lost 0 bases, and 4 bases stayed unmatched. CDR1 and CDR2 (germline): SGHVS, FQNEAQ. The CDR3 nucleotides read TGTGCCAGCAGCTTAGGATGGACTAGCGGGGACTCCTACGAGCAGTACTTC. Translating it yields CASSLGWTSGDSYEQYF. The variable domain in full, completed from reference TRBV7-8 and TRBJ2-7, reads GAGVSQSPRYKVAKRGQDVALRCDPISGHVSLFWYQQALGQGPEFLTYFQNEAQLDKSGLPSDRFFAERPEGSVSTLKIQRTQQEDSAVYLCASSLGWTSGDSYEQYFGPGTRLTVT.

The chain employs TRBV2 and TRBJ2-3; 11 nucleotides align to TRBD2. In germline, CDR1 is SNHLY, CDR2 FYNNEI. This CDR3 is built from 13 residues. The junction had 3 bases not matched to a gene; V was cut back by 7 bases and J by 6 bases. The DNA of the CDR3 is TGTGCCAGCAAGACTAGCGGGGACGATACGCAGTATTTT. It encodes CASKTSGDDTQYF.

This clone was seen a few times. This chain uses TRBV2 with TRBJ1-1; tentatively, D is TRBD1 (5 bases). Trimming took 7 bases from V and 3 from J, leaving 12 bases between them. The CDR3 extends over 13 amino acids. Germline V gives CDR1 SNHLY, CDR2 FYNNEI. The CDR3 sequence: CASMDNDYTEAFF. CDR3 coding DNA: TGTGCCAGCATGGACAACGACTACACTGAAGCTTTCTTT.

As regards this clone: An end of the junction differs from the germline gene, which may be a read error. The rearrangement links TRBV5-1 to TRBJ2-5; maybe TRBD2 (6 bases). There are 14 residues in the CDR3. Germline V gene sequence: CDR1 SGHRS, CDR2 YFSETQ. The CDR3 protein is CATSRWTTKETQYF. CDR3 nucleotide sequence: TGCGCCACCAGCCGATGGACTACAAAAGAGACCCAGTACTTC.

This chain links TRBV29-1 with TRBJ1-4; no clear D. The CDR3 loop spans 13 amino acids. Looked up from germline, CDR1 is SQVTM and CDR2 is ANQGSEA. Trimming removed 4 bases from V and 0 bases from J, with 6 bases in between. CDR3 residues: CSVVPATNEKLFF. CDR3 sequence (DNA): TGCAGCGTTGTCCCCGCAACTAATGAAAAACTGTTTTTT.

The chain combines TRBV25-1 with TRBJ2-3; no reliable D call. Germline CDR1 reads MGHDK; CDR2 reads SYGVNS. Trimming stripped 7 bases from V and 2 bases from J, with 10 bases between. The CDR3 spans 13 residues. The CDR3 DNA reads as TGTGCCAGCACCGGAGCGCACACAGATACGCAGTATTTT. Translating it yields CASTGAHTDTQYF. The full variable domain, rest sourced from reference TRBV25-1 and TRBJ2-3, is EADIYQTPRYLVIGTGKKITLECSQTMGHDKMYWYQQDPGMELHLIHYSYGVNSTEKGDLSSESTVSRIRTEHFPLTLESARPSHTSQYLCASTGAHTDTQYFGPGTRLTVL.

Of note for this clone: The sample carries other DNA sequences with the same CDR3. The CDR3 DNA follows: TGTGCCAGCAGCTTAACGGGGGACACTGAAGCTTTCTTT. It specifies CASSLTGDTEAFF. The chain carries TRBV7-9 and TRBJ1-1; D may be TRBD1 (5 bases). This CDR3 region has 13 residues. The germline gives CDR1 SEHNR, CDR2 FQNEAQ (reference sequence). V lost 2 bases, J lost 3 bases, and 7 bases lay in between.

The chain links TRBV24-1 to TRBJ1-1; 8 nucleotides align to TRBD1. With 2 bases clipped from V and 7 bases from J, the junction kept 5 bases outside the gene matches. CDR1 KGHDR and CDR2 SFDVKD come from the germline V gene. The CDR3 length is 14 residues. As DNA, the CDR3 is TGTGCCACCAGTGATTCGAGACAGGGGTTTGAAGCTTTCTTT. Its protein product is CATSDSRQGFEAFF.

The rearrangement links TRBV29-1 to TRBJ2-1; TRBD2 aligns across 11 bases. CDR3 length: 16 amino acids. Germline V gene data show CDR1 as SQVTM and CDR2 as ANQGSEA. J lost 3 bases, V lost 3 bases, and 7 bases had no gene match. The CDR3 DNA is TGCAGCGTTGACTCGTGGACTAGCGGGTACTACAATGAGCAGTTCTTC. Translating gives CSVDSWTSGYYNEQFF.